The next 32 T cell receptor beta chains were all read from a single sample in a study of shared clonotypes between healthy human individuals. The protocol was immunoSEQ multiplex PCR, while the TCRdb copy is restricted to in-frame clones and leaves out a portion. The table records around 700,000 clones, over 65% of them present only once. The sample comprised memory CD4+ T cells sorted from blood. Subset reported: CD45RA-negative fraction. The receptors stem from a woman younger than 45 in good health.

The chain carries TRBV12-5 and TRBJ2-7; a possible D gene is TRBD2 (5 bases). The CDR3 runs 13 residues. CDR1 is LGHNT and CDR2 is FRNRAP in the germline V gene. The CDR3, as DNA: TGTGCCCGGTCTACTAGATTTCGGTACGAGCAGTACTTC. The encoded protein is CARSTRFRYEQYF.

The sample holds a few counts of this clone. Being one base from a much bigger clone, this may be a read error. The sample carries other DNA sequences with the same CDR3. The rearrangement joins TRBV28 to TRBJ2-7; D unresolved. Between the trimmed V and J ends, which lost 2 bases and 4 bases, there was a span of 3 bases. The CDR3 length is 11 residues. Germline V gives CDR1 MDHEN, CDR2 SYDVKM. CDR3 amino acids: CASSLQYEQYF. CDR3 coding DNA: TGTGCCAGCAGTTTACAATACGAGCAGTACTTC.

The V call is TRBV6-1, the J call TRBJ2-4; 11 bases are a match to TRBD2. CDR3 length equals 18 residues. The V gene end was trimmed by 2 bases and the J gene end by 0 bases; junction bases not matched to a gene: 6. The germline V gene encodes CDR1 MNHNS and CDR2 SASEGT. This CDR3 reads CASSEPGLAALAKNIQYF. The CDR3 nucleotides read TGTGCCAGCAGTGAACCGGGACTAGCGGCCCTAGCCAAAAACATTCAGTACTTC.

This chain uses TRBV5-4 with TRBJ2-7; no reliable D call. The CDR3 length is 12 residues. Germline CDR1 is SGHNT and CDR2 is YYREEE (reference sequence). Trimming left V 1 base short and J 2 bases short, with 4 bases between. This chain's CDR3 is CASSLYTYEQYF. CDR3 bases: TGTGCCAGCAGCTTGTATACCTACGAGCAGTACTTC. The full variable domain, with the rest looked up from reference TRBV5-4 and TRBJ2-7, is ETGVTQSPTHLIKTRGQQVTLRCSSQSGHNTVSWYQQALGQGPQFIFQYYREEENGRGNFPPRFSGLQFPNYSSELNVNALELDDSALYLCASSLYTYEQYFGPGTRLTVT.

The rearrangement uses TRBV27 and TRBJ1-2, with D perhaps TRBD1 (5 bases). With 5 bases removed from V and 2 bases from J, the gap between germline ends came to 12 bases. This CDR3 spans 14 amino acids. Germline CDR1 MNHEY, CDR2 SMNVEV (reference sequence). Here the CDR3 reads CASSPLTANYGYTF. The DNA for the CDR3 is TGTGCCAGCAGTCCATTGACAGCGAACTATGGCTACACCTTC.

V and J are TRBV11-2 and TRBJ2-2; D perhaps matches TRBD1 (6 bases). In germline, CDR1 is SGHAT, CDR2 FQNNGV. The CDR3 covers 13 residues. Trimming took off 2 bases at V and 5 bases at J, with 6 bases between the two ends. This CDR3 is CASSLRGTGELFF. CDR3 nucleotides: TGTGCCAGCAGCTTAAGGGGGACCGGGGAGCTGTTTTTT.

V gene TRBV6-1 combines with J gene TRBJ2-3; D is undetermined. Trimming stripped 1 base from V and 5 bases from J, with 10 bases between. Germline values: CDR1 MNHNS, CDR2 SASEGT. The CDR3 totals 14 residues. The CDR3 protein is CASSEVGSKDTQYF. Here the CDR3 DNA reads TGTGCCAGCAGTGAAGTTGGGTCGAAAGATACGCAGTATTTT.

The CDR3 region is CASSMEGTRGVNQPQHF. The CDR3 nucleotides are TGTGCCAGTAGTATGGAGGGTACTCGGGGGGTCAATCAGCCCCAGCATTTT. The chain uses TRBV19 and TRBJ1-5, with D perhaps matching TRBD1 (5 bases). Looked up from germline, CDR1 is LNHDA and CDR2 is SQIVND (reference sequence). Trimming stripped 3 bases from V and 3 bases from J, with 18 bases between. This CDR3 is 17 amino acids long.

On this clone: This same CDR3 is encoded by further DNA sequences in the sample. The rearrangement joins TRBV28 to TRBJ1-5; D is unresolved. There are 12 residues in the CDR3. V lost 5 bases, J lost 2 bases, and 4 bases lay in between. Germline V lookup: CDR1 MDHEN, CDR2 SYDVKM. The CDR3, as DNA: TGTGCCAGCAGTCTGGGCAATCAGCCCCAGCATTTT. Translated: CASSLGNQPQHF.

This chain uses TRBV7-9 with TRBJ1-1; D is unresolved. CDR1 and CDR2 (germline): SEHNR, FQNEAQ (reference sequence). Trimming cost V 0 bases and J 1 base, with 12 bases left between them. This CDR3 has 16 residues. CDR3 nucleotide sequence: TGTGCCAGCAGCTTAGCCGTAGCCACCGAGAACACTGAAGCTTTCTTT. As protein: CASSLAVATENTEAFF.

In this sample, this clone turned up a few times. This chain joins TRBV19 and TRBJ2-5; tentatively, D is TRBD2 (5 bases). The CDR3 is 13 amino acids. Germline assignment: CDR1 LNHDA and CDR2 SQIVND (reference sequence). V dropped 3 bases and J dropped 2 bases, with 7 bases sitting between them. CDR3 in amino acids: CASSIGIQETQYF. The CDR3 nucleotides are TGTGCCAGTAGTATCGGGATTCAAGAGACCCAGTACTTC.

The rearrangement joins TRBV18 to TRBJ1-2; TRBD1 matches 7 bases. CDR1 and CDR2 (germline): KGHSH, LQKENI. J was trimmed by 7 bases and V by 3 bases; bases with no gene match: 11. The CDR3 is made up of 15 amino acids. CDR3: CASSPFEDRDGGYTF. DNA for the CDR3: TGTGCCAGCTCACCGTTCGAAGACAGGGACGGTGGCTACACCTTC.

The V gene is TRBV28, the J gene TRBJ2-7; 10 positions agree with TRBD2. V lost 4 bases to trimming and J lost 3 bases; unmatched junction nucleotides: 6. The CDR3 consists of 15 residues. CDR1 and CDR2 from the germline V gene are MDHEN and SYDVKM. The CDR3 coding sequence is TGTGCCAGCAGTTCCGGGACTAGCGCCGACTACGAGCAGTACTTC. It encodes CASSSGTSADYEQYF. Full variable domain (remainder filled in from reference TRBV28 and TRBJ2-7): DVKVTQSSRYLVKRTGEKVFLECVQDMDHENMFWYRQDPGLGLRLIYFSYDVKMKEKGDIPEGYSVSREKKERFSLILESASTNQTSMYLCASSSGTSADYEQYFGPGTRLTVT.

This chain uses TRBV2 with TRBJ1-1; TRBD1 matches 7 bases. With 6 bases clipped from V and 3 bases from J, the junction kept 7 bases outside the gene matches. Per the germline V gene, CDR1 is SNHLY and CDR2 is FYNNEI. This CDR3 has 14 amino acids. CDR3 nucleotide sequence: TGTGCCAGCAGCTCGGGACAGCCTTACACTGAAGCTTTCTTT. Amino acid sequence: CASSSGQPYTEAFF.

This clone was counted only a few times. The same CDR3 also results from other DNA sequences found in this sample. The chain employs TRBV20-1 and TRBJ1-5; no definite D call. The CDR3 is 11 residues long. Germline CDR1 and CDR2: DFQATT and SNEGSKA (reference sequence). V was shortened by 5 bases and J by 5 bases, with 7 bases between the two germline ends. The CDR3: CSAGGHQPQHF. CDR3 nucleotides: TGCAGTGCTGGAGGTCATCAGCCCCAGCATTTT.

The genes are TRBV12-5 and TRBJ2-7, with no clear D. The CDR3 loop spans 13 amino acids. Germline V gives CDR1 LGHNT, CDR2 FRNRAP. Trimming took off 2 bases at V and 2 bases at J, with 7 bases between the two ends. This CDR3 is CASGLKDAYEQYF. The CDR3 coding sequence is TGTGCTAGTGGTTTGAAGGACGCCTACGAGCAGTACTTC.

A few counts support this clone. The chain couples TRBV4-1 to TRBJ2-5; D remains unclear. The CDR3 sequence is 15 residues long. Trimming shortened V by 3 bases and J by 1 base, and 12 bases separated the two germline ends. The germline V gene encodes CDR1 MGHRA and CDR2 YSYEKL. Here the CDR3 reads CASSHLTRSQETQYF. CDR3 sequence (DNA): TGCGCCAGCAGCCATCTTACACGGAGCCAAGAGACCCAGTACTTC.

This clone was picked up a small number of times. The chain employs TRBV5-1 and TRBJ1-1; no firm D call. Trimming removed 4 bases from V and 4 bases from J, with 20 bases in between. From germline, CDR1 is SGHRS and CDR2 YFSETQ. The CDR3 is 16 residues long. CDR3 loop: CASSPLGQSGSTEAFF. In DNA form, the CDR3 reads TGCGCCAGCAGCCCCTTAGGGCAGAGCGGTAGCACTGAAGCTTTCTTT.

The chain recombines TRBV2 with TRBJ2-2; 15 bases align to TRBD2. V lost 3 bases, J lost 4 bases, and 6 bases stayed unmatched. The V gene's germline CDR1 is SNHLY and CDR2 FYNNEI. The CDR3 covers 18 residues. CDR3 nucleotide sequence: TGTGCCAGCAGTGATGGGACTAGCGGGAGGATAGGCACCGGGGAGCTGTTTTTT. Translation: CASSDGTSGRIGTGELFF.

This clone was seen just once. The chain employs TRBV25-1 and TRBJ2-2; 9 bases match TRBD1. J gave up 7 bases and V 4 bases, and 7 bases lay outside the gene matches. Germline CDR1 MGHDK, CDR2 SYGVNS. CDR3 length equals 15 residues. Here the CDR3 DNA reads TGTGCCAGCAGTGCCACAGGGGGCGCGGTCGGGGAGCTGTTTTTT. It encodes CASSATGGAVGELFF.

J is TRBJ2-7 and V is TRBV6-9; 7 bases align to TRBD2. V was clipped by 7 bases and J by 6 bases; unmatched bases: 12. CDR1 MNHGY and CDR2 SVAAGI come from the germline V gene. The CDR3 runs 14 residues. The CDR3 region has the DNA TGTGCCAGCATTGGGGAGGGTCCCACCGGCGAGCAGTACTTC. It codes for CASIGEGPTGEQYF.

This clone showed up just once. The chain uses TRBV19 and TRBJ2-7; D gene uncertain. This CDR3 has 13 amino acids. Germline V gene lookup returns CDR1 LNHDA and CDR2 SQIVND (reference sequence). V lost 3 bases and J lost 3, with 9 bases in between. CDR3 protein: CASSISGYYEQYF. CDR3 DNA sequence: TGTGCCAGTAGTATCTCCGGTTACTACGAGCAGTACTTC.

The rearrangement uses TRBV4-2 and TRBJ1-1, with 8 bases fitting TRBD1. The CDR3 is 12 residues long. The germline V gene has CDR1 LGHNA and CDR2 YNFKEQ. V shed 4 bases and J 10 bases; nucleotides not matched to a gene: 5. The CDR3 region is CASSRADRGAFF. In DNA, the CDR3 is TGTGCCAGCAGCCGGGCTGACAGGGGAGCTTTCTTT.

This clone has a count of ten or more. The V and J genes are TRBV30 and TRBJ1-6; tentative D call: TRBD1 (6 bases). This CDR3 has 13 residues. V shed 6 bases and J shed 8 bases, with 14 bases lying between them. From germline, CDR1 is GTSNPN and CDR2 SVGIG (reference sequence). The CDR3 loop reads CACLDRLDSPLHF. DNA of the CDR3: TGTGCCTGCCTCGACAGGTTGGATTCACCCCTCCACTTT.

This chain connects TRBV6-1 to TRBJ1-2, with D possibly TRBD1 on 5 matching bases. V gave up 0 bases and J gave up 4 bases, with 12 bases separating them. This CDR3 has 15 residues. Germline V lookup: CDR1 MNHNS, CDR2 SASEGT. The CDR3 DNA reads TGTGCCAGCAGTGAAGCTGGGGGTCTCGGCTATGGCTACACCTTC. Protein: CASSEAGGLGYGYTF.

This chain uses TRBV6-4 with TRBJ2-2; D not certain. CDR1 is MRHNA, CDR2 SNTAGT, per germline. There are 16 residues in the CDR3. Trimming shortened V by 0 bases and J by 2 bases, and 10 bases separated the two germline ends. This CDR3 reads CASSDSPFRNTGELFF. The CDR3 region has the DNA TGTGCCAGCAGTGACTCTCCCTTTAGAAACACCGGGGAGCTGTTTTTT.

The CDR3 DNA reads as TGTGCCAGTAGTATAGATGGGACAGGGTCGGCAGATACGCAGTATTTT. Translating gives CASSIDGTGSADTQYF. J is TRBJ2-3 and V is TRBV19, with 9 bases lining up with TRBD1. This CDR3 region has 16 residues. Per germline, CDR1 LNHDA and CDR2 SQIVND (reference sequence). Trimming cost V 0 bases and J 4 bases; bases outside gene matches: 5. The full variable domain, in which reference TRBV19 and TRBJ2-3 provide the parts outside the CDR3, is DGGITQSPKYLFRKEGQNVTLSCEQNLNHDAMYWYRQDPGQGLRLIYYSQIVNDFQKGDIAEGYSVSREKKESFPLTVTSAQKNPTAFYLCASSIDGTGSADTQYFGPGTRLTVL.

This chain links TRBV6-1 with TRBJ2-1; 7 nucleotides agree with TRBD2. This CDR3 is built from 15 residues. The germline V gene encodes CDR1 MNHNS and CDR2 SASEGT. Trimming at V came to 6 bases and at J to 10 bases, leaving 15 bases not matched to a gene. This chain's CDR3 is CASSLSGTGGNEQFF. The DNA of the CDR3 is TGTGCCAGCAGCTTAAGCGGGACGGGAGGTAACGAGCAGTTCTTC.

The chain is built from TRBV6-1 and TRBJ1-5; D unclear. Trimming removed 6 bases at V and 0 bases at J, with 12 bases between. The CDR3 consists of 15 residues. Looked up from germline, CDR1 is MNHNS and CDR2 is SASEGT. The CDR3 reads CASRGVRSSNQPQHF. CDR3 bases: TGTGCCAGCAGGGGAGTACGGAGTAGCAATCAGCCCCAGCATTTT.

This clone was counted between two and nine times. The rearrangement joins TRBV2 to TRBJ1-4, with TRBD1 as a possible D gene (5 bases). Germline CDR1 is SNHLY and CDR2 is FYNNEI. V lost 9 bases to trimming and J lost 2 bases, with 13 bases between them. The CDR3 sequence is 14 residues long. DNA of the CDR3: TGTGCCAGTGCTGTGGGGCGGACTAATGAAAAACTGTTTTTT. Its protein product is CASAVGRTNEKLFF. The full variable domain, in which reference TRBV2 and TRBJ1-4 provide the parts outside the CDR3, is EPEVTQTPSHQVTQMGQEVILRCVPISNHLYFYWYRQILGQKVEFLVSFYNNEISEKSEIFDDQFSVERPDGSNFTLKIRSTKLEDSAMYFCASAVGRTNEKLFFGSGTQLSVL.

V and J are TRBV30 and TRBJ2-1, with TRBD2 matching over 13 bases. Germline-derived CDR1 and CDR2 are GTSNPN and SVGIG (reference sequence). J lost 7 bases, V lost 8 bases, and 8 bases had no gene match. This CDR3 spans 14 amino acids. In DNA form, the CDR3 reads TGTGCCAAAAAGACTAGCGGGAGGAGAAATGAGCAGTTCTTC. Encoded protein: CAKKTSGRRNEQFF.

V usage is TRBV28 and J usage is TRBJ2-1; 11 bases are a match to TRBD2. Per germline, CDR1 MDHEN and CDR2 SYDVKM. This CDR3 comprises 14 residues. V lost 7 bases, J lost 9 bases, and 8 bases stayed unmatched. The CDR3: CASITSGSYGEQFF. The CDR3 bases are TGTGCCAGCATCACTAGCGGGAGTTACGGTGAGCAGTTCTTC.